This TCR beta chain emerged from a study of T cell repertoires in cytomegalovirus infection. Study details: Public TCR beta signatures were indicative of both CMV infection and a matching HLA type. General observations from the study: CMV-specific TCR beta clonotypes restricted by HLA-C dominated the ex vivo response. CMV carriers having the relevant HLA were flagged by cumulative public TCR beta family frequency.

A remark on this clonotype: No antigen is known for it.

TCRdb reprocessed the reads via MiXCR and lists one record per CDR3 protein. This sample carries some 320,000 distinct CDR3 sequences, more than 8% of them seen once, and the ten largest clones take over 3.5%. Per germline, CDR1 MDHEN and CDR2 SYDVKM. Losses at the gene ends were 3 bases for V and 5 bases for J; bases not matched to a gene: 4. The CDR3 extends over 14 amino acids. The receptor's source is a human donor in good health (CMV status not recorded). Some clones in this sample may be carry-over from other donors' samples. The genes are TRBV28 and TRBJ2-7; 10 nucleotides align to TRBD1. Sequencing was performed on PBMCs. The CDR3 loop reads CASSFPGTGDEQYF. CDR3 nucleotides: TGTGCCAGCAGTTTCCCCGGGACAGGGGACGAGCAGTACTTC.